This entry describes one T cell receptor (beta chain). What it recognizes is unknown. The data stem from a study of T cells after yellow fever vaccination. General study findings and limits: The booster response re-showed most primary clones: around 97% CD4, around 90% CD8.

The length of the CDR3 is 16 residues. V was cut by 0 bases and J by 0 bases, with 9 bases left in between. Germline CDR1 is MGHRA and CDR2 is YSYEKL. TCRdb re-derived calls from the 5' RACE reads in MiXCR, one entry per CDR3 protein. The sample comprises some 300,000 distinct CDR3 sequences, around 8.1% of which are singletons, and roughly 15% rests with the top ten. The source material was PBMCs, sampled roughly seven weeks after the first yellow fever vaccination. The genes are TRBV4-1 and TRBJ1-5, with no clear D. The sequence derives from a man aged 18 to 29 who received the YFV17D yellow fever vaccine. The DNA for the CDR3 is TGCGCCAGCAGCCAAGATCGAGGGAGTAGCAATCAGCCCCAGCATTTT. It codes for CASSQDRGSSNQPQHF.